One and the same sample provided the 16 T cell receptor beta chains below, sequenced in a study of blood T cells in healthy people across ages. The second PCR ran roughly 6 to 11 cycles with a sample-barcoded 5' primer and J-beta primers. TCRdb ran MiXCR on the 5' RACE reads and lists one entry per CDR3 protein. The sample consists of hundreds of thousands of distinct CDR3 sequences, 47% of them appearing once. Sequenced sample: blood. The receptors derive from a man aged 80 or over in good health.

V usage is TRBV6-5 and J usage is TRBJ2-1; 10 nucleotides line up with TRBD2. With 2 bases clipped from V and 12 bases from J, the junction kept 10 bases outside the gene matches. The length of the CDR3 is 15 residues. CDR1 and CDR2 from the germline V gene are MNHEY and SVGAGI. The chain's CDR3 is CASSYGAGGVDTQFF. The CDR3 DNA follows: TGTGCCAGCAGTTACGGAGCGGGGGGGGTAGATACGCAGTTCTTC.

This chain links TRBV5-1 with TRBJ2-3; 11 bases map to TRBD1. Germline lookup yields CDR1 SGHRS and CDR2 YFSETQ. V dropped 9 bases and J dropped 3; count of bases not matched to a gene: 9. The length of the CDR3 is 15 residues. The CDR3 sequence: CATHRTGGKTDTQYF. The CDR3 DNA follows: TGCGCCACCCACCGGACAGGGGGCAAGACAGATACGCAGTATTTT. Drawing the rest from reference TRBV5-1 and TRBJ2-3, the complete variable domain is KAGVTQTPRYLIKTRGQQVTLSCSPISGHRSVSWYQQTPGQGLQFLFEYFSETQRNKGNFPGRFSGRQFSNSRSEMNVSTLELGDSALYLCATHRTGGKTDTQYFGPGTRLTVL.

The V gene is TRBV4-2, the J gene TRBJ2-4, with 7 bases matching TRBD2. Looked up from germline, CDR1 is LGHNA and CDR2 is YNFKEQ. This CDR3 is 17 amino acids long. Germline trimming cut 2 bases from V and 8 bases from J; bases unmatched to any gene: 15. CDR3 region: CASSQYSAGTNLYIQYF. CDR3 DNA: TGTGCCAGCAGCCAATATTCCGCAGGGACTAACCTTTACATTCAGTACTTC.

This clonotype was observed at least ten times. This chain connects TRBV6-5 to TRBJ2-4; 9 bases line up with TRBD2. V lost 6 bases to trimming and J lost 6 bases; unmatched junction nucleotides: 6. The CDR3 contains 14 residues. Germline V gives CDR1 MNHEY, CDR2 SVGAGI. CDR3: CASSPSSGRNIQYF. CDR3 bases: TGTGCCAGCAGCCCCAGTAGCGGGAGAAACATTCAGTACTTC.

The genes are TRBV30 and TRBJ2-7; D is uncertain. Germline V gene lookup returns CDR1 GTSNPN and CDR2 SVGIG (reference sequence). V lost 2 bases to trimming and J lost 6 bases, with 11 bases between them. The CDR3 has 12 residues. CDR3 bases: TGTGCCTGGAGTTCGGGCACCCTCGAGCAGTACTTC. Encoded protein: CAWSSGTLEQYF.

The chain joins TRBV20-1 to TRBJ2-6, with unresolved D. Germline lookup yields CDR1 DFQATT and CDR2 SNEGSKA (reference sequence). This CDR3 region has 13 residues. Trimming cost V 5 bases and J 2 bases, with 7 bases left between them. The CDR3 DNA reads as TGCAGTGCTCCTACCCCTGGGGCCAACGTCCTGACTTTC. It yields the protein CSAPTPGANVLTF.

The chain uses TRBV11-2 and TRBJ1-2; D gene ambiguous. There are 14 residues in the CDR3. Trimming pared 1 base from V and 4 bases from J, leaving 10 bases between. In germline, CDR1 is SGHAT, CDR2 FQNNGV. The CDR3 here is CASSLALSGYGYTF. DNA for the CDR3: TGTGCCAGCAGCTTAGCGTTATCTGGCTATGGCTACACCTTC.

This clonotype turned up a few times. CDR3 residues: CATSDLAEHQETQYF. CDR3 coding DNA: TGTGCCACCAGTGATCTAGCGGAACACCAAGAGACCCAGTACTTC. The gene calls are TRBV24-1 and TRBJ2-5; 7 bases map to TRBD2. This CDR3 contains 15 residues. Trimming cost V 3 bases and J 0 bases; bases outside gene matches: 3. From germline, CDR1 is KGHDR and CDR2 SFDVKD.

In this sample, this clonotype turned up a few times. The chain is built from TRBV7-2 and TRBJ1-6; D is uncertain. Germline V gene lookup returns CDR1 SGHTA and CDR2 FQGNSA. The V and J ends lost 4 bases and 9 bases respectively, with 10 bases between them. The CDR3 totals 13 residues. The CDR3: CASSSRNGSPLHF. As DNA, the CDR3 is TGTGCCAGCAGCTCCAGGAACGGTTCACCCCTCCACTTT. The full variable domain, in which reference TRBV7-2 and TRBJ1-6 provide the parts outside the CDR3, is GAGVSQSPSNKVTEKGKDVELRCDPISGHTALYWYRQSLGQGLEFLIYFQGNSAPDKSGLPSDRFSAERTGGSVSTLTIQRTQQEDSAVYLCASSSRNGSPLHFGNGTRLTVT.

V usage is TRBV12-3 or TRBV12-4 and J usage is TRBJ2-5; 8 bases align to TRBD2. V lost 5 bases, J lost 5 bases, and 13 bases stayed unmatched. This CDR3 is 16 amino acids long. The DNA of the CDR3 is TGTGCCAGCAGTCTGTGGGGGAGCGGGGGTTACGAGACCCAGTACTTC. This translates into CASSLWGSGGYETQYF.

This clonotype was observed a few times. The chain employs TRBV5-1 and TRBJ2-5, with 15 positions matching TRBD2. CDR3 length: 17 residues. In germline, CDR1 is SGHRS, CDR2 YFSETQ. After removal of 2 bases from V and 1 base from J, the junction contained 3 bases not matched to a gene. The CDR3 bases are TGCGCCAGCAGCTTAGGGACTAGCGGGAGGACCCAAGAGACCCAGTACTTC. Its translation: CASSLGTSGRTQETQYF.

This clonotype was seen more than once but under ten times. CDR3 DNA sequence: TGTGCCAGCAGTTTCTCGTATACGCAGTATTTT. This translates into CASSFSYTQYF. The chain joins TRBV28 to TRBJ2-3; D is unresolved. The CDR3 runs to 11 residues. Germline V gene data show CDR1 as MDHEN and CDR2 as SYDVKM. The germline V and J ends were trimmed by 3 bases and 7 bases, with 5 bases remaining between them.

The V gene is TRBV27, the J gene TRBJ2-1; 7 nucleotides match TRBD2. This CDR3 is built from 15 residues. V shed 5 bases, J shed 1 base, and the junction held 5 bases outside the gene matches. Germline values: CDR1 MNHEY, CDR2 SMNVEV (reference sequence). CDR3 bases: TGTGCCAGCAGTGTCCTAGCGGTATCCTACAATGAGCAGTTCTTC. Translation: CASSVLAVSYNEQFF.

The chain couples TRBV11-2 to TRBJ2-3, with D uncertain. The germline CDR1 and CDR2 sequences are SGHAT and FQNNGV. V dropped 5 bases and J dropped 6 bases, with 24 bases sitting between them. The CDR3 runs to 17 residues. DNA for the CDR3: TGTGCCAGCAGCCCAATATGGGGAAGGTGGAACTCGGATACGCAGTATTTT. Protein sequence: CASSPIWGRWNSDTQYF.

A few counts support this clonotype. This may stem from a read error, because a much larger clone lies one nucleotide away. The J gene is TRBJ1-4, the V gene TRBV6-6; D is possibly TRBD1 (5 bases). V lost 2 bases to trimming and J lost 6 bases, with 16 bases between them. This CDR3 is 16 amino acids long. Germline CDR1 MNHNY, CDR2 SVGAGI (reference sequence). CDR3 sequence (DNA): TGTGCCAGCAGTTACCATCCACAGGAGGGTGATGAAAAACTGTTTTTT. As protein: CASSYHPQEGDEKLFF.

To note about this clonotype: At one boundary the junction diverges from the germline segment, which might be a read error. The CDR3 region has the DNA TGTGCCAACAGTGAGGACCTAGACCCCTACGAGCAGTACTTC. Residues: CANSEDLDPYEQYF. This chain links TRBV28 with TRBJ2-7, with D hard to call. CDR1 MDHEN and CDR2 SYDVKM come from the germline V gene. This CDR3 is built from 14 residues.